The 21 T cell receptor beta chains listed next were all sequenced from one sample in a study of cytomegalovirus exposure and HLA in healthy donors. Vbeta (60) and Jbeta (13) primers were used in the PCR. Generated by immunoSEQ multiplex PCR, the TCRdb table keeps only in-frame clones and is missing some. This table lists 35,000 or so clones. The sample consisted of PBMCs. The receptor source for this set is a man aged 35 to 55 in good health and CMV-seropositive.

The rearrangement links TRBV6-4 to TRBJ2-1, with 13 bases identical to TRBD2. Germline-derived CDR1 and CDR2 are MRHNA and SNTAGT. The J segment lost 7 bases and the V segment lost 4 bases, leaving 1 base of the junction unmatched. The CDR3 loop spans 14 amino acids. The CDR3 DNA reads TGTGCCAGCAGTGTACTAGCGGGAGGGAATGAGCAGTTCTTC. Translated: CASSVLAGGNEQFF.

V is TRBV5-1 and J is TRBJ2-1, with D unresolved. The CDR3 sequence is 12 residues long. Deletions cut 1 base from V and 5 bases from J, with 4 bases between. CDR1 SGHRS and CDR2 YFSETQ come from the germline V gene. The CDR3 DNA sequence: TGCGCCAGCAGCTTGCGTGACAATGAGCAGTTCTTC. It specifies CASSLRDNEQFF.

The rearrangement uses TRBV7-3 and TRBJ2-1; 9 bases are a match to TRBD2. V lost 3 bases and J lost 7; bases outside the gene matches: 7. The V gene's germline CDR1 is SGHTA and CDR2 FQGTGA. This CDR3 spans 15 amino acids. The CDR3 DNA reads as TGTGCCAGCAGCTTGTTAGCGGGAGTGGGGAATGAGCAGTTCTTC. Translating gives CASSLLAGVGNEQFF.

This chain links TRBV5-1 with TRBJ1-3; maybe TRBD1 (5 bases). Germline CDR1 and CDR2: SGHRS and YFSETQ. Trimming pared 3 bases from V and 2 bases from J, leaving 9 bases between. The CDR3 consists of 14 residues. The chain's CDR3 is CASSYQGPGNTIYF. CDR3 DNA: TGCGCCAGCAGCTATCAGGGCCCTGGAAACACCATATATTTT.

The chain carries TRBV5-4 and TRBJ2-1; maybe TRBD2 (5 bases). Germline CDR1 SGHNT, CDR2 YYREEE (reference sequence). The germline V and J ends were trimmed by 4 bases and 8 bases, with 13 bases remaining between them. The CDR3 runs 13 residues. The CDR3 loop reads CASSISPDYEQFF. The CDR3 DNA reads as TGTGCCAGCAGCATCTCGCCGGACTATGAGCAGTTCTTC.

The CDR3 loop reads CASGMTSSATNEKLFF. For the CDR3, the DNA is TGTGCCAGCGGAATGACAAGCTCTGCAACTAATGAAAAACTGTTTTTT. V is TRBV5-5 and J is TRBJ1-4; D remains unclear. Trimming pared 7 bases from V and 0 bases from J, leaving 16 bases between. In germline, CDR1 is SGHKS, CDR2 YYEKEE (reference sequence). This CDR3 is built from 16 residues.

This rearrangement joins TRBV10-3 to TRBJ2-2; possible D gene TRBD1, 6 bases. This CDR3 comprises 16 residues. Germline V gene data show CDR1 as ENHRY and CDR2 as SYGVKD. Deletions cut 0 bases from V and 0 bases from J, with 8 bases between. The CDR3: CAISESGQPNTGELFF. The DNA of the CDR3 is TGTGCCATCAGTGAGTCGGGACAACCGAACACCGGGGAGCTGTTTTTT.

The rearrangement joins TRBV19 to TRBJ2-7, with 10 nucleotides matching TRBD1. Germline V lookup: CDR1 LNHDA, CDR2 SQIVND (reference sequence). J lost 2 bases, V lost 0 bases, and 7 bases had no gene match. The CDR3 has 17 residues. CDR3 nucleotides: TGTGCCAGTAGTATAGAAGCCCTGACAGGGGGCCCCTACGAGCAGTACTTC. Its translation: CASSIEALTGGPYEQYF.

The CDR3 sequence: CASSLEGIAPSEQFF. Here the CDR3 DNA reads TGTGCCAGCAGCTTAGAGGGGATAGCACCCAGTGAGCAGTTCTTC. This rearrangement joins TRBV7-8 to TRBJ2-1, with D possibly TRBD1 on 5 matching bases. The CDR3 runs to 15 residues. Trimming pared 1 base from V and 9 bases from J, leaving 16 bases between. Germline CDR1 SGHVS, CDR2 FQNEAQ.

V gene TRBV28 combines with J gene TRBJ1-2; weak D call: TRBD1 (5 bases). CDR3 length equals 16 residues. V was clipped by 5 bases and J by 6 bases, with 22 bases between them. Germline CDR1 is MDHEN and CDR2 is SYDVKM. The CDR3 reads CASSPGQGVYENGYTF. CDR3 DNA: TGTGCCAGCAGTCCCGGACAAGGTGTTTATGAGAATGGCTACACCTTC.

Here the CDR3 DNA reads TGTGCCTGGAGGAAGGCCCTCCCGGGCGAGCAGTACTTC. It yields the protein CAWRKALPGEQYF. The J gene is TRBJ2-7, the V gene TRBV30; D is uncertain. Trimming left V 3 bases short and J 6 bases short, with 15 bases between. The length of the CDR3 is 13 residues. CDR1 and CDR2 (germline): GTSNPN, SVGIG (reference sequence).

For the CDR3, the DNA is TGTGCCAGCATCCAACAGGGGATCCTTGGAGATACGCAGTATTTT. Translation: CASIQQGILGDTQYF. V and J are TRBV7-8 and TRBJ2-3, with TRBD1 matching over 7 bases. Looked up from germline, CDR1 is SGHVS and CDR2 is FQNEAQ. This CDR3 has 15 residues. Trimming took 7 bases from V and 5 from J; bases not matched to a gene: 12.

The genes are TRBV10-3 and TRBJ2-3; 10 nucleotides line up with TRBD1. Germline V lookup: CDR1 ENHRY, CDR2 SYGVKD. This CDR3 spans 14 amino acids. J gave up 6 bases and V 7 bases, and 7 bases lay outside the gene matches. CDR3 sequence reads: CAITPGQGMDTQYF. CDR3 bases: TGTGCCATCACTCCGGGACAGGGGATGGATACGCAGTATTTT.

V gene TRBV19 combines with J gene TRBJ1-4; 7 bases match TRBD1. The trim removed 5 bases at V and 3 bases at J, leaving 18 bases unmatched. There are 19 residues in the CDR3. In germline, CDR1 is LNHDA, CDR2 SQIVND (reference sequence). The CDR3 DNA is TGTGCCAGTAGTTTGCCGACAGGGTCCCTCATTCTGTCTAATGAAAAACTGTTTTTT. Its translation is CASSLPTGSLILSNEKLFF.

The CDR3 nucleotides are TGTGCCAGCAGACGACAGCACGAGCAGTACTTC. Residues: CASRRQHEQYF. The rearrangement joins TRBV6-5 to TRBJ2-7; perhaps TRBD1 as D (5 bases). This CDR3 comprises 11 residues. CDR1 and CDR2 from the germline V gene are MNHEY and SVGAGI. The ends were cut back, 6 bases at V and 5 bases at J, with 8 bases in the middle.

This sequence joins TRBV19 and TRBJ1-5; D gene ambiguous. V lost 5 bases and J 5 bases, leaving 10 bases between the germline ends. The germline gives CDR1 LNHDA, CDR2 SQIVND (reference sequence). The CDR3 length is 13 residues. The CDR3: CASSLRVDQPQHF. In DNA, the CDR3 is TGTGCCAGTAGTCTGCGGGTAGATCAGCCCCAGCATTTT.

As to this clone: The junction departs from the called germline gene at one end, perhaps through a read error. V is TRBV10-3 and J is TRBJ1-5; possible D gene TRBD1, 6 bases. Per the germline V gene, CDR1 is ENHRY and CDR2 is SYGVKD. CDR3 length: 16 residues. The CDR3 is CATSESVGRGRQPQHF. CDR3 nucleotide sequence: TGTGCCACCAGTGAGTCCGTGGGCAGGGGACGACAGCCCCAGCATTTT.

V usage is TRBV11-1 and J usage is TRBJ1-1; tentatively, D is TRBD1 (6 bases). This CDR3 is 13 amino acids long. CDR1 is SGHAT and CDR2 is FQDESV in the germline V gene (reference sequence). Trimming cost V 5 bases and J 4 bases, with 11 bases left between them. CDR3 DNA: TGTGCCAGCAGCAATACAGGGTCCACTGAAGCTTTCTTT. Translation: CASSNTGSTEAFF.

This chain joins TRBV19 and TRBJ2-7, with TRBD2 matching 7 bases. The V and J ends lost 6 bases and 5 bases, in that order; junction bases with no gene match: 7. Germline-derived CDR1 and CDR2 are LNHDA and SQIVND (reference sequence). The CDR3 is made up of 13 amino acids. CDR3 in DNA: TGTGCCAGTAGCACGACTAGCCTCAACGAGCAGTACTTC. It yields the protein CASSTTSLNEQYF.

The rearrangement links TRBV13 to TRBJ1-1, with 9 bases lining up with TRBD1. The CDR3 is made up of 17 amino acids. Germline values: CDR1 PRHDT, CDR2 FYEKMQ (reference sequence). J gave up 5 bases and V 5 bases, and 15 bases lay outside the gene matches. In nucleotides, the CDR3 is TGTGCCAGCAGCACCCTCACTTCCTTGACAGGGGGAACTGAAGCTTTCTTT. It yields the protein CASSTLTSLTGGTEAFF.

The chain recombines TRBV10-3 with TRBJ2-7, with TRBD2 matching over 7 bases. The V segment lost 9 bases and the J segment 3 bases; nucleotides outside the gene matches: 5. Per germline, CDR1 ENHRY and CDR2 SYGVKD. CDR3 size: 12 residues. This CDR3 is CAMGRGDYEQYF. The CDR3 DNA follows: TGTGCCATGGGCCGGGGGGACTACGAGCAGTACTTC.